The next 2 T cell receptor beta chains were all read from a single sample in a study of blood T cell repertoires in COVID-19. Repertoires were generated with immunoSEQ multiplex PCR, while TCRdb's copy carries only in-frame clones and drops some. The sample comprises around 390,000 clones, around nine tenths of which are singletons, and approximately 10% rests with the top ten. The sample was PBMCs or T cells enriched from blood (not recorded which). These receptors originate from a woman aged 45-65 years who had recovered from COVID-19.

The chain joins TRBV11-2 to TRBJ1-4; D remains ambiguous. Germline loops: CDR1 SGHAT, CDR2 FQNNGV. Trimming shortened V by 2 bases and J by 7 bases, and 5 bases separated the two germline ends. The CDR3 has 12 residues. CDR3 sequence (DNA): TGTGCCAGCAGCTTACTAGGTGAAAAACTGTTTTTT. Protein: CASSLLGEKLFF.

This clone was counted only a few times. The V gene is TRBV3-1 (or the pseudogene TRBV3-2), the J gene TRBJ2-3, with 9 bases matching TRBD2. The CDR3 extends over 16 amino acids. Trimming took 4 bases from V and 5 from J; bases not matched to a gene: 10. Germline CDR1 and CDR2: LGHDT and YNNKEL (reference sequence). In DNA form, the CDR3 reads TGTGCCAGCAGCCGCGGGACTAGCCAATTTCGAGATACGCAGTATTTT. This sequence encodes CASSRGTSQFRDTQYF.